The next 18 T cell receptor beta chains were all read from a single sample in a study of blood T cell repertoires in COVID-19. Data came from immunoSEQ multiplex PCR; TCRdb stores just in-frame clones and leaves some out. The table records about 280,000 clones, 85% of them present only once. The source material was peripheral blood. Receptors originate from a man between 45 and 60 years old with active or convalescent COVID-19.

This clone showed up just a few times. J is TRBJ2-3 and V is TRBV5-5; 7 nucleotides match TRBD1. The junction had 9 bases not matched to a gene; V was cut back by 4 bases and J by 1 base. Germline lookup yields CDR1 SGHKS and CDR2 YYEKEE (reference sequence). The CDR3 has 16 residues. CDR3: CASSRADRAGTDTQYF. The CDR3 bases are TGTGCCAGCAGCAGAGCTGACAGGGCGGGCACAGATACGCAGTATTTT.

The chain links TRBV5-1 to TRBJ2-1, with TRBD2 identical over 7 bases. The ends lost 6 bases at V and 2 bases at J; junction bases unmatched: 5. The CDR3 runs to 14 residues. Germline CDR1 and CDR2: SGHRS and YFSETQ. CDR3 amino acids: CASTLAGTYNEQFF. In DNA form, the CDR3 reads TGCGCCAGCACATTAGCGGGCACCTACAATGAGCAGTTCTTC.

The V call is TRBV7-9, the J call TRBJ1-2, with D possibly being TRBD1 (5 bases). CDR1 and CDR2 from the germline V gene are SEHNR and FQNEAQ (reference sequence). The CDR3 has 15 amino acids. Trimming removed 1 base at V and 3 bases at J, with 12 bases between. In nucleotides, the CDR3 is TGTGCCAGCAGCTTAGGGGACGGGACTTACTATGGCTACACCTTC. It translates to CASSLGDGTYYGYTF.

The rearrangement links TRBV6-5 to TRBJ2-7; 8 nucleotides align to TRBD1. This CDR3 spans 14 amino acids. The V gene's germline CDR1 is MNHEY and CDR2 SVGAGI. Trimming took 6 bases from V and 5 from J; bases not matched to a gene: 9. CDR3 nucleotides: TGTGCCAGCAGCCTGGGGCAGGGGGCCGACGAGCAGTACTTC. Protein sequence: CASSLGQGADEQYF.

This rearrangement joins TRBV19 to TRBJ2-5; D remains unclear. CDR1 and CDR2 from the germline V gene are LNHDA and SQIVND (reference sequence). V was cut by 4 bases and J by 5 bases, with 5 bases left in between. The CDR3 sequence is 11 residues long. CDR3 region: CASSNRETQYF. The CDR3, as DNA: TGTGCCAGTAGTAATCGGGAGACCCAGTACTTC.

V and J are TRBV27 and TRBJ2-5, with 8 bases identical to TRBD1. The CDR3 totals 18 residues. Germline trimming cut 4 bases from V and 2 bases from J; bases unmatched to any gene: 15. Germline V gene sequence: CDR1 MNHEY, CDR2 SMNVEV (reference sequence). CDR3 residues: CASSSNLFRGPEQETQYF. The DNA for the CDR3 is TGTGCCAGCAGTTCCAACCTCTTCAGGGGGCCAGAACAAGAGACCCAGTACTTC.

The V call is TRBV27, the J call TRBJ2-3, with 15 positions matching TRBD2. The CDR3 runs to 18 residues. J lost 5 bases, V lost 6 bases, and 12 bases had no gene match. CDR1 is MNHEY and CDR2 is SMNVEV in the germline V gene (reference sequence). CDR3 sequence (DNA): TGTGCCAGCAGCCGAACACCCGGGACTAGCGGGAGGAGAGATACGCAGTATTTT. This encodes CASSRTPGTSGRRDTQYF.

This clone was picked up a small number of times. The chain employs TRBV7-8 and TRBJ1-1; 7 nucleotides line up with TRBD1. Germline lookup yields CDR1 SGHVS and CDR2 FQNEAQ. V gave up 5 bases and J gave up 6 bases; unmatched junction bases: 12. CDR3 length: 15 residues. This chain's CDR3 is CASSALQGTLSEAFF. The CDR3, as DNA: TGTGCCAGCAGCGCCCTACAGGGGACGCTCTCTGAAGCTTTCTTT.

The CDR3: CASSSKSYAGNEQFF. The CDR3 DNA is TGCGCCAGCAGCTCTAAGAGTTACGCTGGCAATGAGCAGTTCTTC. The gene calls are TRBV5-1 and TRBJ2-1; D unresolved. CDR1 is SGHRS, CDR2 YFSETQ, per germline. V lost 3 bases and J lost 6, with 16 bases in between. The CDR3 sequence is 15 residues long.

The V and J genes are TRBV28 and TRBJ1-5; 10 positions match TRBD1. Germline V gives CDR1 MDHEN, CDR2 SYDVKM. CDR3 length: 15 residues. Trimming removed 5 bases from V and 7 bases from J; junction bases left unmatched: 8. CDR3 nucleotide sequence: TGTGCCAGCAGTCCGAGGACAGGGGGATTGCAGCCCCAGCATTTT. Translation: CASSPRTGGLQPQHF.

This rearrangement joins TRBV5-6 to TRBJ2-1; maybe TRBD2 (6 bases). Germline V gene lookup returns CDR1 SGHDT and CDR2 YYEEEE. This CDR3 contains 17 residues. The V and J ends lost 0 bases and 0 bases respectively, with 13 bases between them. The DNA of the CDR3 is TGTGCCAGCAGCTTGGAGGTCGGGGGTCGCTCCTACAATGAGCAGTTCTTC. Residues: CASSLEVGGRSYNEQFF.

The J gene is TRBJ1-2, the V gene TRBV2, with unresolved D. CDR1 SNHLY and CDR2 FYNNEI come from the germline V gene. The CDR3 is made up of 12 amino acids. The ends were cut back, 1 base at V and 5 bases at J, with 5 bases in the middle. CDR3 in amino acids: CASSEGTYGYTF. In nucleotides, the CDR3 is TGTGCCAGCAGTGAAGGTACATATGGCTACACCTTC.

DNA of the CDR3: TGTGCCAGTAGGACGGGACAGGGGGTAGGGGGGTATAGCAATCAGCCCCAGCATTTT. This codes for CASRTGQGVGGYSNQPQHF. The chain is built from TRBV19 and TRBJ1-5, with 11 bases lining up with TRBD1. This CDR3 comprises 19 residues. Germline CDR1 is LNHDA and CDR2 is SQIVND (reference sequence). Trimming cost V 6 bases and J 0 bases; bases outside gene matches: 13. The whole variable domain, remainder taken from reference TRBV19 and TRBJ1-5, is DGGITQSPKYLFRKEGQNVTLSCEQNLNHDAMYWYRQDPGQGLRLIYYSQIVNDFQKGDIAEGYSVSREKKESFPLTVTSAQKNPTAFYLCASRTGQGVGGYSNQPQHFGDGTRLSIL.

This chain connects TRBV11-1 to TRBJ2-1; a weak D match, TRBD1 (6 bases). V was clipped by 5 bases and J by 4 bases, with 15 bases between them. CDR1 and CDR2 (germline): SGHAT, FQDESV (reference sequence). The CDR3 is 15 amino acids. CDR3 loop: CASSPTGIVYNEQFF. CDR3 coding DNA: TGTGCCAGCAGCCCGACAGGCATAGTTTACAATGAGCAGTTCTTC.

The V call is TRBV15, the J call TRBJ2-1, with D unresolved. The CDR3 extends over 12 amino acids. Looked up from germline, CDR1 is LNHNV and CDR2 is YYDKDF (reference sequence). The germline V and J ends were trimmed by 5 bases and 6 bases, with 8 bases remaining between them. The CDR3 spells CATSPNTNEQFF. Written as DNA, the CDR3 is TGTGCCACCAGCCCGAACACCAATGAGCAGTTCTTC.

The CDR3 nucleotides are TGCGCCAGCAGCTTGGGGACTAGCGGGCCCTCCGATACGCAGTATTTT. Its translation: CASSLGTSGPSDTQYF. The V and J genes are TRBV5-1 and TRBJ2-3, with 11 bases aligning to TRBD2. Germline CDR1 reads SGHRS; CDR2 reads YFSETQ. J gave up 6 bases and V 0 bases, and 6 bases lay outside the gene matches. This CDR3 contains 16 residues.

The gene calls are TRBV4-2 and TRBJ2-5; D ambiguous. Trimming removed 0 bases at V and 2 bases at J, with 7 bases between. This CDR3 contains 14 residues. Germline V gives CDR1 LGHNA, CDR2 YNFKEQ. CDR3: CASSQDLRQETQYF. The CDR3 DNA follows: TGTGCCAGCAGCCAAGATTTGAGGCAAGAGACCCAGTACTTC.

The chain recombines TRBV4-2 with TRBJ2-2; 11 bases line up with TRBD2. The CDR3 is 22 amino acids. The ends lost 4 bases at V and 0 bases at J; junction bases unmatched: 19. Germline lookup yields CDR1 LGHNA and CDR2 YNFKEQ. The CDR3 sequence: CASSPKPGLAAQAGANTGELFF. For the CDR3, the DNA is TGTGCCAGCAGCCCAAAACCGGGACTAGCGGCCCAAGCAGGGGCGAACACCGGGGAGCTGTTTTTT.